This T cell receptor beta chain originates from a study of identical twins. Study-wide results and limits: With monozygotic twins, out-of-frame TCR alpha sharing exceeded what models estimated. Zero-insertion analyses were open to partial confounding by invariant MAIT and iNKT cells.

This clonotype came up many times. Antigen: not known. Template switching (which added a universal primer site) was used, and cDNA carried unique molecular identifiers. TCRdb called the 5' RACE reads again in MiXCR, with one record for every CDR3 protein. The sample holds 400,000 to 600,000 distinct CDR3 sequences; 20% to 25% are singletons and the top ten take 0.4% to 0.6%. With 6 bases clipped from V and 1 base from J, the junction kept 15 bases outside the gene matches. The CDR3 contains 19 residues. In germline, CDR1 is MRHNA, CDR2 SNTAGT. These records were also assigned to another study, of yellow fever vaccine responses in identical twins.

Sequencing was done on a sample of CD4+ T cells sorted from blood. The gene calls are TRBV6-4 and TRBJ2-1; 10 nucleotides agree with TRBD2. The TCR comes from a woman aged 18-35 years in good health. The CDR3 bases are TGTGCCAGCAGGCCCCCCCCGGGACTAGCGTTGTGGTCCTACAATGAGCAGTTCTTC. It is translated as CASRPPPGLALWSYNEQFF.